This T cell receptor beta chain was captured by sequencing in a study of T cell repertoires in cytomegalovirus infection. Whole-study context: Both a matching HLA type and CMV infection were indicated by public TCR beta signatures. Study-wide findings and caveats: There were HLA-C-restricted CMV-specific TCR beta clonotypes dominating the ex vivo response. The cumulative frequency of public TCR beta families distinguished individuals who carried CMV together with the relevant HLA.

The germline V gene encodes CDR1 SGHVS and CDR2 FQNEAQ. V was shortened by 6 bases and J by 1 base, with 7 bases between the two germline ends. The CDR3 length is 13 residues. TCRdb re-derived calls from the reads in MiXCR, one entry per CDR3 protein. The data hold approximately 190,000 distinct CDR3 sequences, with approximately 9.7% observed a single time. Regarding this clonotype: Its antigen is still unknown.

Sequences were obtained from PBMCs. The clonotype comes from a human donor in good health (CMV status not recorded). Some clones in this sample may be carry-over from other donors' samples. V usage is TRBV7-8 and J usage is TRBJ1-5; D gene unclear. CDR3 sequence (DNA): TGTGCCAGCAGGGTCGACAGCAATCAGCCCCAGCATTTT. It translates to CASRVDSNQPQHF.